This entry describes one TCR beta chain. In the original analysis: How many nucleated cells were present was estimated from reference gene primer amplification. Profiling relied on immunoSEQ multiplex PCR, and the TCRdb table lists in-frame clones only, not all of them. For V, J and clone size, that table is used; D and trimming come from the DNA. The table lists 90,000 to 100,000 clones, less than 90% of them singletons. The V and J ends lost 3 bases and 4 bases respectively, with 6 bases between them. The CDR3 is 12 amino acids. Germline V gene data show CDR1 as SNHLY and CDR2 as FYNNEI. The data are from a study of blood T cell repertoires in COVID-19. Study-wide context: Sites in the United States, Italy and Spain provided acute and convalescent COVID-19 samples. PBMCs, B-cell-depleted T cells, or T cells provided the cDNA or gDNA that made up the material.

The clonotype was recovered from an older man with active or convalescent COVID-19. This chain uses TRBV2 with TRBJ1-1; no reliable D call. The sequenced sample consisted of peripheral blood. This chain's CDR3 is CASSEPSTEAFF. For the CDR3, the DNA is TGTGCCAGCAGTGAGCCGAGCACTGAAGCTTTCTTT.